One and the same sample provided the 31 T cell receptor beta chains below, sequenced in a study of CD8+ T cells in alopecia areata. Treatment in this sample: oral pan-JAK inhibitor, 5-10 mg twice daily. Investigators isolated RNA and reverse transcribed it into cDNA to act as the sequencing template. The repertoire was sequenced with immunoSEQ multiplex PCR; TCRdb's copy has only in-frame clones and lacks some. The sample contains approximately 180,000 clones, about three fifths of which appear only once. The sequenced sample was CD4+ T cells sorted from blood, obtained at week 24, from a patient treated with tofacitinib. The origin of the receptors is a human donor with alopecia areata.

This clone was counted between two and nine times. This sequence joins TRBV4-1 and TRBJ2-1; D is unresolved. Deletions cut 2 bases from V and 7 bases from J, with 6 bases between. The CDR3 length is 12 residues. CDR1 and CDR2 (germline): MGHRA, YSYEKL. In DNA, the CDR3 is TGCGCCAGCAGCCAACGTACGAATGAGCAGTTCTTC. Amino acid sequence: CASSQRTNEQFF.

The sample holds a few counts of this clone. The same CDR3 is also encoded by other DNA sequences in this sample. J is TRBJ2-7 and V is TRBV29-1; 10 positions match TRBD1. Trimming cost V 4 bases and J 7 bases; bases outside gene matches: 4. The CDR3 is 12 amino acids. Germline CDR1 SQVTM, CDR2 ANQGSEA. The CDR3 loop reads CSVGQGAGEQYF. Written as DNA, the CDR3 is TGCAGCGTTGGACAGGGGGCCGGGGAGCAGTACTTC.

The V call is TRBV30, the J call TRBJ2-3; perhaps TRBD1 as D (6 bases). Trimming shortened V by 3 bases and J by 0 bases, and 13 bases separated the two germline ends. Germline lookup yields CDR1 GTSNPN and CDR2 SVGIG (reference sequence). CDR3 length: 15 amino acids. The CDR3 region has the DNA TGTGCCTGGAGGCCTCAGGGGATCAGCACAGATACGCAGTATTTT. This encodes CAWRPQGISTDTQYF.

This clone appeared once. The CDR3, as DNA: TGTGCCAGCAGTCCCTCACAGCGGGGGCAAGGGGATACGCAGTATTTT. Its translation is CASSPSQRGQGDTQYF. V gene TRBV7-8 combines with J gene TRBJ2-3, with 8 bases matching TRBD2. The germline gives CDR1 SGHVS, CDR2 FQNEAQ. V gave up 6 bases and J gave up 6 bases; unmatched junction bases: 14. The CDR3 loop spans 16 amino acids.

This clone was counted only a few times. The J gene is TRBJ1-1, the V gene TRBV7-9, with a tentative D call TRBD1 (6 bases). The V end was cut by 1 base, the J end by 1 base, with 10 bases between. This CDR3 is 15 amino acids long. Germline CDR1 is SEHNR and CDR2 is FQNEAQ (reference sequence). In DNA form, the CDR3 reads TGTGCCAGCAGCTTAGTCAGGGGCACGAACACTGAAGCTTTCTTT. It yields the protein CASSLVRGTNTEAFF.

CDR3 DNA: TGTGCCAGCAGGATCGAACAGGGGATTCACGAGCAGTACTTC. As protein: CASRIEQGIHEQYF. This chain links TRBV2 with TRBJ2-7, with 7 bases lining up with TRBD1. The germline V gene has CDR1 SNHLY and CDR2 FYNNEI. The CDR3 loop spans 14 amino acids. The trim removed 6 bases at V and 5 bases at J, leaving 10 bases unmatched.

The chain is built from TRBV30 and TRBJ1-4; perhaps TRBD1 as D (6 bases). Germline CDR1 is GTSNPN and CDR2 is SVGIG (reference sequence). The V gene lost 0 bases and the J gene lost 6 bases, with 11 bases spanning the gap. This CDR3 has 14 residues. The CDR3 DNA is TGTGCCTGGAGTGTCGGGGCAGGGGATGAAAAACTGTTTTTT. Its translation: CAWSVGAGDEKLFF.

The sample holds a few counts of this clone. Other DNA sequences within the sample encode an identical CDR3. The chain couples TRBV15 to TRBJ2-7; no definite D call. Germline V gives CDR1 LNHNV, CDR2 YYDKDF (reference sequence). V was cut by 0 bases and J by 4 bases, with 7 bases left in between. The CDR3 is made up of 13 amino acids. The DNA for the CDR3 is TGTGCCACCAGCAGAGATCGGGTTTACGAGCAGTACTTC. Translating gives CATSRDRVYEQYF.

The chain has TRBV29-1 and TRBJ2-3; perhaps TRBD2 as D (6 bases). Germline CDR1 is SQVTM and CDR2 is ANQGSEA. Trimming stripped 3 bases from V and 2 bases from J, with 12 bases between. This CDR3 region has 14 residues. The CDR3 sequence is CSVDAWGVTDTQYF. The DNA of the CDR3 is TGCAGCGTTGACGCGTGGGGGGTCACAGATACGCAGTATTTT.

The chain has TRBV6-1 and TRBJ2-7, with 11 bases fitting TRBD2. Losses at the gene ends were 8 bases for V and 2 bases for J; bases not matched to a gene: 8. Germline V lookup: CDR1 MNHNS, CDR2 SASEGT. The CDR3 spans 15 residues. CDR3 region: CASGPTSGVTYEQYF. In DNA form, the CDR3 reads TGTGCCAGCGGACCGACTAGCGGGGTGACCTACGAGCAGTACTTC.

This rearrangement joins TRBV29-1 to TRBJ2-1; 8 nucleotides align to TRBD2. The J segment lost 9 bases and the V segment lost 4 bases, leaving 11 bases of the junction unmatched. Germline CDR1 is SQVTM and CDR2 is ANQGSEA. This CDR3 is 14 amino acids long. CDR3 in DNA: TGCAGCGTTGCCCAGAGACTAGCGAAGAGTGAGCAGTTCTTC. It encodes CSVAQRLAKSEQFF.

The chain employs TRBV29-1 and TRBJ2-7; 9 positions match TRBD2. V gave up 5 bases and J gave up 3 bases; unmatched junction bases: 2. CDR1 and CDR2 (germline): SQVTM, ANQGSEA. The CDR3 is 12 amino acids. The CDR3 DNA reads as TGCAGCGTTACGACTAGCGGCTACGAGCAGTACTTC. It yields the protein CSVTTSGYEQYF.

The rearrangement links TRBV5-6 to TRBJ1-5; D not certain. Germline values: CDR1 SGHDT, CDR2 YYEEEE. Trimming left V 4 bases short and J 2 bases short, with 7 bases between. CDR3 size: 13 residues. The CDR3 region is CASSGQGNQPQHF. The DNA of the CDR3 is TGTGCCAGCAGCGGCCAAGGCAATCAGCCCCAGCATTTT.

The gene calls are TRBV30 and TRBJ1-4; possible D gene TRBD1, 5 bases. Germline values: CDR1 GTSNPN, CDR2 SVGIG (reference sequence). The CDR3 runs to 14 residues. Trimming removed 3 bases from V and 10 bases from J, with 18 bases in between. The CDR3 nucleotides are TGTGCCTGGAGATTAACAGGAGGAGAGGGAAAACTGTTTTTT. As protein: CAWRLTGGEGKLFF.

The rearrangement uses TRBV4-2 and TRBJ1-2; D perhaps matches TRBD1 (5 bases). The CDR3 runs 12 residues. Germline assignment: CDR1 LGHNA and CDR2 YNFKEQ. Between the trimmed V and J ends, which lost 6 bases and 2 bases, there was a span of 7 bases. The CDR3 loop reads CASRPGNYGYTF. The CDR3 DNA reads as TGTGCCAGCAGACCAGGGAACTATGGCTACACCTTC.

The chain combines TRBV6-5 with TRBJ1-6; 7 positions match TRBD1. The J segment lost 6 bases and the V segment lost 5 bases, leaving 4 bases of the junction unmatched. This CDR3 comprises 14 residues. Germline loops: CDR1 MNHEY, CDR2 SVGAGI. The CDR3 DNA reads as TGTGCCAGCAGTCCCGGGACAGTTAATTCACCCCTCCACTTT. This sequence encodes CASSPGTVNSPLHF.

This chain joins TRBV30 and TRBJ1-2, with a possible D match to TRBD1 (5 bases). V was pared by 0 bases and J by 8 bases, with 16 bases between. The CDR3 has 14 residues. Germline V gene sequence: CDR1 GTSNPN, CDR2 SVGIG (reference sequence). CDR3 in DNA: TGTGCCTGGAGTGTACCGAGGGCAGGGCACGGCTACACCTTC. Amino acid sequence: CAWSVPRAGHGYTF.

This chain joins TRBV5-1 and TRBJ1-1; the match to TRBD1 covers 9 bases. Unmatched junction bases numbered 13, after V lost 4 bases and J lost 6 bases. This CDR3 is 16 amino acids long. Germline CDR1 and CDR2: SGHRS and YFSETQ. CDR3 protein: CASSEQPGQGSAEAFF. In nucleotides, the CDR3 is TGCGCCAGCAGCGAACAGCCGGGACAGGGAAGTGCTGAAGCTTTCTTT.

The chain uses TRBV30 and TRBJ1-6; 8 nucleotides match TRBD1. From germline, CDR1 is GTSNPN and CDR2 SVGIG (reference sequence). Losses at the gene ends were 5 bases for V and 7 bases for J; bases not matched to a gene: 4. This CDR3 has 13 amino acids. CDR3 amino acids: CAWAGQGNSPLHF. CDR3 nucleotide sequence: TGTGCCTGGGCCGGACAGGGAAATTCACCCCTCCACTTT.

This clone appeared once. The V gene is TRBV5-1, the J gene TRBJ1-1; D call uncertain. The CDR3 has 15 amino acids. V was pared by 0 bases and J by 8 bases, with 17 bases between. CDR1 and CDR2 from the germline V gene are SGHRS and YFSETQ. CDR3 sequence reads: CASSLDLAATPEAFF. For the CDR3, the DNA is TGCGCCAGCAGCTTGGATTTGGCGGCGACTCCCGAAGCTTTCTTT.

V usage is TRBV11-3 and J usage is TRBJ2-1; D perhaps matches TRBD2 (6 bases). Per the germline V gene, CDR1 is SGHNT and CDR2 is YENEEA. V lost 3 bases and J 2 bases, leaving 11 bases between the germline ends. This CDR3 comprises 15 residues. For the CDR3, the DNA is TGTGCCAGCAGCTTTGAGACGGGGGCCTACAATGAGCAGTTCTTC. Protein product: CASSFETGAYNEQFF.

This clone was recorded a few times. The chain uses TRBV29-1 and TRBJ1-4, with D perhaps matching TRBD1 (5 bases). The V end lost 6 bases, the J end lost 0 bases, and 11 bases lay between the germline ends. This CDR3 is built from 14 residues. CDR1 and CDR2 (germline): SQVTM, ANQGSEA. The CDR3 region has the DNA TGCAGCGTGGGGACGGCCGCAACTAATGAAAAACTGTTTTTT. As protein: CSVGTAATNEKLFF.

V usage is TRBV11-2 and J usage is TRBJ2-7; the match to TRBD2 covers 8 bases. Germline CDR1 SGHAT, CDR2 FQNNGV. Trimming took 7 bases from V and 0 from J; bases not matched to a gene: 5. This CDR3 has 14 residues. The CDR3 loop reads CASTSGTSSYEQYF. The CDR3 region has the DNA TGTGCCAGCACCTCCGGGACTAGCTCCTACGAGCAGTACTTC.

This rearrangement joins TRBV5-1 to TRBJ1-2; D remains ambiguous. Trimming pared 4 bases from V and 7 bases from J, leaving 8 bases between. From germline, CDR1 is SGHRS and CDR2 YFSETQ. CDR3 length equals 11 residues. CDR3 amino acids: CASSGMGGYTF. DNA for the CDR3: TGCGCCAGCAGCGGAATGGGTGGCTACACCTTC.

Here the CDR3 reads CASSKSTATTEAFF. In nucleotides, the CDR3 is TGTGCCAGTAGTAAATCGACGGCCACCACTGAAGCTTTCTTT. The chain carries TRBV19 and TRBJ1-1; no reliable D call. The germline gives CDR1 LNHDA, CDR2 SQIVND (reference sequence). The CDR3 is made up of 14 amino acids. V lost 4 bases and J 4 bases, leaving 13 bases between the germline ends. Full variable domain (remainder filled in from reference TRBV19 and TRBJ1-1): DGGITQSPKYLFRKEGQNVTLSCEQNLNHDAMYWYRQDPGQGLRLIYYSQIVNDFQKGDIAEGYSVSREKKESFPLTVTSAQKNPTAFYLCASSKSTATTEAFFGQGTRLTVV.

This clone was counted between two and nine times. The chain employs TRBV15 and TRBJ1-4; tentatively, D is TRBD1 (6 bases). This CDR3 has 16 amino acids. Trimming took 4 bases from V and 0 from J, leaving 12 bases between them. Germline V CDR1 and CDR2: LNHNV, YYDKDF (reference sequence). The CDR3 spells CATSNQPGATNEKLFF. The CDR3 DNA reads TGTGCCACCAGCAACCAACCAGGGGCAACTAATGAAAAACTGTTTTTT.

This chain joins TRBV2 and TRBJ2-3; no clear D gene. The CDR3 is 14 amino acids. V gave up 7 bases and J gave up 2 bases, with 13 bases separating them. The V gene's germline CDR1 is SNHLY and CDR2 FYNNEI. CDR3 DNA: TGTGCCAGCAAACCTCAGGTATCCACAGATACGCAGTATTTT. Translating gives CASKPQVSTDTQYF.

The chain links TRBV5-6 to TRBJ1-2; tentatively, D is TRBD1 (5 bases). CDR3 length: 15 residues. V was shortened by 4 bases and J by 0 bases, with 13 bases between the two germline ends. From germline, CDR1 is SGHDT and CDR2 YYEEEE. The CDR3 nucleotides are TGTGCCAGCAGCCGGGACGGCCGAGCTAACTATGGCTACACCTTC. Translating gives CASSRDGRANYGYTF.

V and J are TRBV11-3 and TRBJ2-3; 9 nucleotides agree with TRBD2. Trimming removed 6 bases from V and 3 bases from J; junction bases left unmatched: 1. Per germline, CDR1 SGHNT and CDR2 YENEEA. The CDR3 loop spans 13 amino acids. As DNA, the CDR3 is TGTGCCAGCAGGGCGGGAGGGACAGATACGCAGTATTTT. Translated: CASRAGGTDTQYF. Full variable domain (remainder filled in from reference TRBV11-3 and TRBJ2-3): EAGVVQSPRYKIIEKKQPVAFWCNPISGHNTLYWYLQNLGQGPELLIRYENEEAVDDSQLPKDRFSAERLKGVDSTLKIQPAELGDSAVYLCASRAGGTDTQYFGPGTRLTVL.

This chain links TRBV29-1 with TRBJ1-1, with 7 bases matching TRBD1. From germline, CDR1 is SQVTM and CDR2 ANQGSEA. The CDR3 is 13 residues long. With V trimmed by 7 bases and J by 5 bases, 10 bases remained unmatched. The CDR3 protein is CSGFSVTGTEAFF. Here the CDR3 DNA reads TGCAGCGGCTTCAGTGTGACAGGGACTGAAGCTTTCTTT.

This chain links TRBV14 with TRBJ2-7; 7 positions agree with TRBD1. The V segment lost 4 bases and the J segment 3 bases; nucleotides outside the gene matches: 6. The CDR3 extends over 14 amino acids. Per the germline V gene, CDR1 is SGHDN and CDR2 is FVKESK. The CDR3 loop is CASSRFSGGYEQYF. The DNA for the CDR3 is TGTGCCAGCAGCCGTTTCTCAGGGGGCTACGAGCAGTACTTC. Looking up the rest from reference TRBV14 and TRBJ2-7 gives the full variable domain: EAGVTQFPSHSVIEKGQTVTLRCDPISGHDNLYWYRRVMGKEIKFLLHFVKESKQDESGMPNNRFLAERTGGTYSTLKVQPAELEDSGVYFCASSRFSGGYEQYFGPGTRLTVT.